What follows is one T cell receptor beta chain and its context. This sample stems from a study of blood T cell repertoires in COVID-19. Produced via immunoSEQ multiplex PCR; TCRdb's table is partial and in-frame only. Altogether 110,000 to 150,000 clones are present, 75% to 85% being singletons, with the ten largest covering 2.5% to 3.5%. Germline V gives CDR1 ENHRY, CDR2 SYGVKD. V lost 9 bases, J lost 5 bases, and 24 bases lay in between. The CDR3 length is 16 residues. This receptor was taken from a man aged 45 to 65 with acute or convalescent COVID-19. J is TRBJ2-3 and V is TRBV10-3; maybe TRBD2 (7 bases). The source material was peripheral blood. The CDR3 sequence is CAIDRLGGTTKDTQYF. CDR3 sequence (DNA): TGTGCCATTGACAGACTAGGGGGGACTACTAAAGATACGCAGTATTTT.